These 27 T cell receptor beta chains originate from one sample sequenced in a study of OX40 agonist ivuxolimab in advanced cancers. The repertoire was sequenced with immunoSEQ multiplex PCR; TCRdb's copy has only in-frame clones and lacks some. Of about 64,000 clones in the sample, 88% were seen once. This specimen was CD4+ or CD8+ T cells sorted from blood, taken in a trial of the OX40 agonist ivuxolimab. The origin of the receptors is an adult with an advanced solid tumor such as melanoma, head and neck, liver or kidney cancer.

This clone was recorded only once. This chain uses TRBV18 with TRBJ2-3; D possibly corresponds to TRBD2 (6 bases). The germline V gene has CDR1 KGHSH and CDR2 LQKENI. The ends were cut back, 5 bases at V and 2 bases at J, with 11 bases in the middle. The CDR3 spans 14 residues. The DNA for the CDR3 is TGTGCCAGCTCAACAGGACTATCCACAGATACGCAGTATTTT. This sequence encodes CASSTGLSTDTQYF.

The chain has TRBV7-8 and TRBJ1-2, with D maybe TRBD1 (6 bases). This CDR3 contains 14 residues. Germline CDR1 reads SGHVS; CDR2 reads FQNEAQ. V lost 6 bases, J lost 8 bases, and 19 bases lay in between. The CDR3, as DNA: TGTGCCAGCAGTTCACCTACAGGGCCAGGAGGCTACACCTTC. Encoded protein: CASSSPTGPGGYTF.

V and J are TRBV5-6 and TRBJ2-1; D possibly corresponds to TRBD2 (6 bases). The CDR3 length is 15 residues. Germline-derived CDR1 and CDR2 are SGHDT and YYEEEE. Trimming took 3 bases from V and 3 from J, leaving 13 bases between them. CDR3 nucleotide sequence: TGTGCCAGCAGCTCCGGGACTGCAGGCTACAATGAGCAGTTCTTC. This codes for CASSSGTAGYNEQFF.

The chain carries TRBV11-2 and TRBJ2-7, with 14 bases that match TRBD2. Germline-derived CDR1 and CDR2 are SGHAT and FQNNGV. V lost 5 bases and J lost 6; bases outside the gene matches: 6. The CDR3 length is 15 residues. CDR3 residues: CASSRLGLAGGEQYF. Written as DNA, the CDR3 is TGTGCCAGCAGCCGCCTAGGACTAGCGGGAGGCGAGCAGTACTTC.

The chain has TRBV19 and TRBJ2-1, with unresolved D. The ends were cut back, 5 bases at V and 4 bases at J, with 15 bases in the middle. Germline CDR1 LNHDA, CDR2 SQIVND (reference sequence). CDR3 length: 15 residues. The CDR3 DNA follows: TGTGCCAGTAGTCTCACTCCCCTAGTGTACAATGAGCAGTTCTTC. Encoded protein: CASSLTPLVYNEQFF. The whole variable domain, remainder taken from reference TRBV19 and TRBJ2-1, is DGGITQSPKYLFRKEGQNVTLSCEQNLNHDAMYWYRQDPGQGLRLIYYSQIVNDFQKGDIAEGYSVSREKKESFPLTVTSAQKNPTAFYLCASSLTPLVYNEQFFGPGTRLTVL.

This clone has only a few counts. V usage is TRBV19 and J usage is TRBJ2-1; D gene ambiguous. Germline V gene data show CDR1 as LNHDA and CDR2 as SQIVND (reference sequence). V lost 3 bases and J lost 6, with 18 bases in between. The CDR3 length is 16 residues. In nucleotides, the CDR3 is TGTGCCAGTAGTATGGGGAACTGGCCGGTCATCAATGAGCAGTTCTTC. Residues: CASSMGNWPVINEQFF.

The genes are TRBV19 and TRBJ2-5, with D perhaps TRBD2 (5 bases). V lost 1 base, J lost 5 bases, and 8 bases lay in between. The CDR3 runs 13 residues. Germline lookup yields CDR1 LNHDA and CDR2 SQIVND (reference sequence). CDR3 coding DNA: TGTGCCAGTAGTATAGCCCGCGGGGAGACCCAGTACTTC. Translated, it gives CASSIARGETQYF.

The chain combines TRBV7-8 with TRBJ2-7, with 9 bases identical to TRBD2. This CDR3 spans 15 amino acids. Germline loops: CDR1 SGHVS, CDR2 FQNEAQ. Germline trimming cut 5 bases from V and 0 bases from J; bases unmatched to any gene: 5. CDR3 DNA sequence: TGTGCCAGCAGCCTACGACTAGCGGACTCCTACGAGCAGTACTTC. This encodes CASSLRLADSYEQYF.

This clone appeared once. The rearrangement uses TRBV7-9 and TRBJ2-5; D might be TRBD2 (7 bases). The ends were cut back, 3 bases at V and 6 bases at J, with 11 bases in the middle. Germline V gene lookup returns CDR1 SEHNR and CDR2 FQNEAQ (reference sequence). The CDR3 contains 13 residues. In DNA, the CDR3 is TGTGCCAGCAGCTTGGGGGGGCTGCAGACCCAGTACTTC. This encodes CASSLGGLQTQYF.

J is TRBJ1-5 and V is TRBV15; D is uncertain. V gave up 1 base and J gave up 1 base, with 5 bases separating them. This CDR3 is 14 amino acids long. The V gene's germline CDR1 is LNHNV and CDR2 YYDKDF (reference sequence). As DNA, the CDR3 is TGTGCCACCAGCAGAGGGCGCAGCAATCAGCCCCAGCATTTT. This codes for CATSRGRSNQPQHF.

The chain recombines TRBV30 with TRBJ1-6, with 9 bases fitting TRBD1. The CDR3 extends over 15 amino acids. Germline CDR1 is GTSNPN and CDR2 is SVGIG (reference sequence). V lost 0 bases, J lost 7 bases, and 4 bases stayed unmatched. This chain's CDR3 is CAWSVGGQGNSPLHF. Here the CDR3 DNA reads TGTGCCTGGAGTGTAGGGGGACAGGGAAATTCACCCCTCCACTTT.

The chain is built from TRBV4-1 and TRBJ2-7, with 10 bases that match TRBD1. This CDR3 has 13 residues. Germline V gene data show CDR1 as MGHRA and CDR2 as YSYEKL. J was trimmed by 11 bases and V by 1 base; bases with no gene match: 5. The CDR3 bases are TGCGCCAGCAGCCAAGTCCTGGGACAGGGGAAGTACTTC. Translating it yields CASSQVLGQGKYF.

The chain employs TRBV7-9 and TRBJ1-5; no clear D. V gave up 2 bases and J gave up 1 base, with 3 bases separating them. The germline V gene has CDR1 SEHNR and CDR2 FQNEAQ (reference sequence). CDR3 length: 13 residues. The CDR3 sequence: CASSLTSNQPQHF. The CDR3 region has the DNA TGTGCCAGCAGCTTAACCAGCAATCAGCCCCAGCATTTT.

The chain is built from TRBV5-6 and TRBJ2-5, with D perhaps matching TRBD2 (6 bases). Germline V gene data show CDR1 as SGHDT and CDR2 as YYEEEE. V lost 2 bases and J lost 4, with 15 bases in between. This CDR3 contains 15 residues. The DNA for the CDR3 is TGTGCCAGCAGCTTTGGTGCGGAGGGTCGAGAGACCCAGTACTTC. It yields the protein CASSFGAEGRETQYF.

The table lists this clone with a count of one. This chain connects TRBV7-9 to TRBJ2-3; D ambiguous. The CDR3 consists of 11 residues. Germline V CDR1 and CDR2: SEHNR, FQNEAQ (reference sequence). Deletions cut 2 bases from V and 3 bases from J, with 0 bases between. CDR3 nucleotide sequence: TGTGCCAGCAGCTTAACAGATACGCAGTATTTT. Its protein product is CASSLTDTQYF.

This clone has only a few counts. At one end the junction does not follow the germline gene, possibly because of a read error. The V call is TRBV11-1, the J call TRBJ2-7, with 14 bases that match TRBD2. The CDR3 length is 14 residues. Germline V gene data show CDR1 as SGHAT and CDR2 as FQDESV (reference sequence). CDR3 in amino acids: CASSPGTSGSWRNF. Here the CDR3 DNA reads TGTGCCAGCAGCCCCGGGACTAGCGGGAGTTGGAGGAACTTC.

The DNA for the CDR3 is TGTGCCAGCAGTGAGCAGGCGAGGGGGCTAGGAAACACCATATATTTT. It codes for CASSEQARGLGNTIYF. The rearrangement links TRBV2 to TRBJ1-3; 7 positions agree with TRBD1. CDR3 size: 16 residues. The ends lost 3 bases at V and 4 bases at J; junction bases unmatched: 9. Germline V lookup: CDR1 SNHLY, CDR2 FYNNEI.

The J gene is TRBJ1-1, the V gene TRBV18; possible D gene TRBD1, 5 bases. Between the trimmed V and J ends, which lost 2 bases and 7 bases, there was a span of 20 bases. The length of the CDR3 is 16 residues. Germline CDR1 is KGHSH and CDR2 is LQKENI. The CDR3 coding sequence is TGTGCCAGCTCACCAAGTTTCCGGGAAGGGGCGATTGAAGCTTTCTTT. Residues: CASSPSFREGAIEAFF.

This chain connects TRBV7-2 to TRBJ1-1; 7 bases are a match to TRBD1. The CDR3 runs to 12 residues. Germline assignment: CDR1 SGHTA and CDR2 FQGNSA. V was pared by 2 bases and J by 8 bases, with 2 bases of the junction left unmatched. CDR3 bases: TGTGCCAGCAGCTTACCACAGGGGGAAGCTTTCTTT. Translated: CASSLPQGEAFF.

The chain employs TRBV10-3 and TRBJ1-2; the match to TRBD1 covers 10 bases. The junction had 7 bases not matched to a gene; V was cut back by 4 bases and J by 8 bases. The CDR3 spans 14 residues. Germline values: CDR1 ENHRY, CDR2 SYGVKD. The CDR3 region has the DNA TGTGCCATCAGTGGGGACAGGGGCACGGTGGGCTACACCTTC. Residues: CAISGDRGTVGYTF.

The rearrangement links TRBV11-3 to TRBJ2-2, with TRBD2 identical over 7 bases. CDR3 length: 16 residues. Germline CDR1 SGHNT, CDR2 YENEEA. V lost 4 bases and J lost 1; bases outside the gene matches: 6. The CDR3: CASSSQGGGNTGELFF. The CDR3 DNA reads as TGTGCCAGCAGCTCGCAAGGCGGGGGGAACACCGGGGAGCTGTTTTTT. The variable domain in full, with the rest retrieved from reference TRBV11-3 and TRBJ2-2, is EAGVVQSPRYKIIEKKQPVAFWCNPISGHNTLYWYLQNLGQGPELLIRYENEEAVDDSQLPKDRFSAERLKGVDSTLKIQPAELGDSAVYLCASSSQGGGNTGELFFGEGSRLTVL.

The V call is TRBV5-4, the J call TRBJ2-3, with 9 bases aligning to TRBD2. The CDR3 consists of 17 residues. Germline values: CDR1 SGHNT, CDR2 YYREEE (reference sequence). The junction had 10 bases not matched to a gene; V was cut back by 0 bases and J by 5 bases. The CDR3 DNA sequence: TGTGCCAGCAGCTTGGGACGGAGCGGGAGGTTCGGAGATACGCAGTATTTT. This sequence encodes CASSLGRSGRFGDTQYF.

The CDR3, as DNA: TGTGCCAGCAGTCGAAACAGGGGGCTTTCCTACAATGAGCAGTTCTTC. Its protein is CASSRNRGLSYNEQFF. This chain uses TRBV7-9 with TRBJ2-1, with TRBD1 matching over 9 bases. The CDR3 is 16 amino acids. J was trimmed by 1 base and V by 6 bases; bases with no gene match: 7. CDR1 is SEHNR and CDR2 is FQNEAQ in the germline V gene (reference sequence).

The rearrangement links TRBV5-1 to TRBJ1-1; a possible D gene is TRBD1 (6 bases). CDR3 length: 11 residues. The ends were cut back, 5 bases at V and 11 bases at J, with 13 bases in the middle. Germline values: CDR1 SGHRS, CDR2 YFSETQ. The CDR3 DNA reads TGCGCCAGCAGGGCAGGGGCGAAGGCTTTCTTT. Translating gives CASRAGAKAFF.

This clone was observed a single time. The rearrangement uses TRBV7-3 and TRBJ2-2; tentative D call: TRBD2 (6 bases). The CDR3 contains 15 residues. V lost 5 bases, J lost 1 base, and 11 bases lay in between. Looked up from germline, CDR1 is SGHTA and CDR2 is FQGTGA. The CDR3 DNA sequence: TGTGCCAGCAGCCGCAACGGGGGGAACACCGGGGAGCTGTTTTTT. Translation: CASSRNGGNTGELFF.

The rearrangement uses TRBV29-1 and TRBJ1-2, with D possibly TRBD1 on 5 matching bases. Trimming pared 3 bases from V and 4 bases from J, leaving 15 bases between. From germline, CDR1 is SQVTM and CDR2 ANQGSEA. The CDR3 spans 14 residues. The CDR3 protein is CSVDPQASGYGYTF. CDR3 in DNA: TGCAGCGTTGACCCACAGGCGTCTGGCTATGGCTACACCTTC.

The chain has TRBV7-2 and TRBJ2-7; D remains unclear. CDR3 size: 14 residues. V dropped 4 bases and J dropped 1 base, with 11 bases sitting between them. Germline CDR1 and CDR2: SGHTA and FQGNSA. The CDR3 coding sequence is TGTGCCAGCAGCTGGCAGAGAGGATCCTACGAGCAGTACTTC. It specifies CASSWQRGSYEQYF.